This T cell receptor beta chain stems from a study of blood T cell repertoires in COVID-19. Overall study context: T cells, B-cell-depleted T cells, or PBMCs provided the cDNA or gDNA that served as material.

The CDR3 totals 15 residues. The germline V gene encodes CDR1 MDHEN and CDR2 SYDVKM. V lost 3 bases and J 4 bases, leaving 15 bases between the germline ends. Libraries were prepared by immunoSEQ multiplex PCR; TCRdb keeps only in-frame clonotypes and omits some of them. The table lists about 480,000 clones, roughly 89% of them singletons. The chain recombines TRBV28 with TRBJ1-2; the D gene is possibly TRBD1 (6 bases). The sample taken for sequencing was peripheral blood. The clonotype originates from a woman under 40 with acute or convalescent COVID-19. The CDR3 DNA follows: TGTGCCAGCAGTTTCTCTCGGGGGGCGGGCTATGGCTACACCTTC. This translates into CASSFSRGAGYGYTF.